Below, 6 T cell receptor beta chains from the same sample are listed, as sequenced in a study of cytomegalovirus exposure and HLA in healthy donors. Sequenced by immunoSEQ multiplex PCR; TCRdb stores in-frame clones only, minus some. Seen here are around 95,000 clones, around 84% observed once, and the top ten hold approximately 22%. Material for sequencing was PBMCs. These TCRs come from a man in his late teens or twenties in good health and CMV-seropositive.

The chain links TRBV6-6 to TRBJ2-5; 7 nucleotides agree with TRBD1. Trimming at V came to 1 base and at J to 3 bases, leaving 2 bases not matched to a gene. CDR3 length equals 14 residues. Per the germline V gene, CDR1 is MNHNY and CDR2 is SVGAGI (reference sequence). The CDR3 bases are TGTGCCAGCAGTTACTGGCAGGGGGAAGAGACCCAGTACTTC. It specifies CASSYWQGEETQYF.

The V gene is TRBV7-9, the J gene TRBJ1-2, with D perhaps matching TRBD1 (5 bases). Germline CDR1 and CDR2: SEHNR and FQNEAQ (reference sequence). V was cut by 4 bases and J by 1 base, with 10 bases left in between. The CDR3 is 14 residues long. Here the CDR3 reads CASSSGDSNYGYTF. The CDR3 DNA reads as TGTGCCAGCAGCTCGGGTGACAGTAACTATGGCTACACCTTC.

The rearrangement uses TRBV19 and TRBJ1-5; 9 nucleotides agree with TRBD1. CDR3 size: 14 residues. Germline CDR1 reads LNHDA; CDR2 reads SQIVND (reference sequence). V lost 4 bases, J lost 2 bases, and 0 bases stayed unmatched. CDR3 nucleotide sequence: TGTGCCAGTAGTAGACAGGGGGGCAATCAGCCCCAGCATTTT. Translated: CASSRQGGNQPQHF.

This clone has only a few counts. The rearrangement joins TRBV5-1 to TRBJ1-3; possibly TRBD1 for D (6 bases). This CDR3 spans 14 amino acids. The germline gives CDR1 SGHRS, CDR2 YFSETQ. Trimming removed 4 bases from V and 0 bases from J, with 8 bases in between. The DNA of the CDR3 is TGCGCCAGCAGCGCAGGGGTCTCTGGAAACACCATATATTTT. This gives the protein CASSAGVSGNTIYF.

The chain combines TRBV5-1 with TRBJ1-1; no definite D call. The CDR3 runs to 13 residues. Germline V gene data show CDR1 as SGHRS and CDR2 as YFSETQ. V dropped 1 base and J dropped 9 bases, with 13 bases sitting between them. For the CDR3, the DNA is TGCGCCAGCAGCTTGAGAGAGAACTACCAAGCTTTCTTT. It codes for CASSLRENYQAFF.

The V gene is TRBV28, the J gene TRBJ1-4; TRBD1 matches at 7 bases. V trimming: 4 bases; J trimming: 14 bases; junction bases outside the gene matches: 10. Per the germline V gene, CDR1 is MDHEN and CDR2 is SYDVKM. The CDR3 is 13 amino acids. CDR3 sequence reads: CASSSPDRLILFF. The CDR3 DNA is TGTGCCAGCAGTTCTCCGGACAGGTTAATTCTGTTTTTT.